This entry is about one TCR beta chain. No DNA is shown, since the ends of the CDR3 on it are uncertain; the CDR3 is the one TCRdb lists. The template for TCR beta VDJ and CDR3 sequence profiling was genomic DNA. Using its own MiXCR run on the reads, TCRdb lists one record per CDR3 protein. In the table there are just over 150,000 distinct CDR3 sequences, more than 40% of which are singletons. Flow cytometry had shown expanded CD8+CD57+ cells in the patients chosen for sequencing. Ends included, the CDR3 has 14 residues. Germline V gene lookup returns CDR1 SNHLY and CDR2 FYNNEI. This sample stems from a study of CD8+CD57+ T cells in acquired aplastic anemia.

The sequencing input was sorted CD4+, CD8+, or CD8+CD57+ T cells (not recorded which) from PBMCs. The clonotype was recovered from a human donor with aplastic anemia. This sequence joins TRBV2 and TRBJ2-1; the table assigns TRBD2, which was not confirmed against the DNA. The CDR3: CASNFGSGNNEQIF.